A selection of T cell receptor beta chains follows, all from one sample in a study of Ad26.COV2.S vaccination and SARS-CoV-2 variants. TCRdb's table, derived via immunoSEQ multiplex PCR, lists solely in-frame clones and lacks some. The sample lists about 680,000 clones, roughly 90% occurring once. The material sequenced was peripheral blood, taken in a trial of Ad26.COV2.S vaccine versus placebo. The receptors derive from a person aged 18-60 years who received the Ad26.COV2.S COVID-19 vaccine or a placebo. CDR3s include the opening cysteine and the closing phenylalanine or tryptophan. Each record gives: D gene, V gene, clone size, J gene, CDR3 protein, CDR3 DNA. The D gene is left open where the match is weak. Some rows have no size entry. The others give once, few or many, or a class for an expanded clone.

NA	TRBV11-3	NA	TRBJ2-2	CASSQGWFPNTGELFF	TGTGCCAGCAGCCAAGGATGGTTTCCGAACACCGGGGAGCTGTTTTTT
TRBD1	TRBV5-4	once	TRBJ2-1	CASSPSDRGRNEQFF	TGTGCCAGCAGCCCGTCGGACAGGGGGCGCAATGAGCAGTTCTTC
NA	TRBV9	NA	TRBJ1-5	CASSVDWSNQPQHF	TGTGCCAGCAGCGTAGACTGGAGCAATCAGCCCCAGCATTTT
NA	TRBV10-3	NA	TRBJ2-2	CAISERAEAGELFF	TGTGCCATCAGTGAGAGGGCAGAGGCCGGGGAGCTGTTTTTT
NA	TRBV6-5	NA	TRBJ2-3	CASSSTGTSVDTQYF	TGTGCCAGCAGTTCAACCGGGACTTCCGTCGATACGCAGTATTTT
NA	TRBV5-4	NA	TRBJ2-7	CASSATTYEQYF	TGTGCCAGCAGCGCCACCACCTACGAGCAGTACTTC
NA	TRBV18	NA	TRBJ1-1	CASSPQGPKAFF	TGTGCCAGCTCACCACAGGGTCCCAAAGCTTTCTTT
NA	TRBV18	NA	TRBJ2-1	CASSPMDNEQFF	TGTGCCAGCTCACCAATGGACAATGAGCAGTTCTTC
NA	TRBV29-1	NA	TRBJ1-2	CSVEQGVADGYTF	TGCAGCGTTGAACAAGGGGTAGCGGATGGCTACACCTTC
NA	TRBV11-2	NA	TRBJ2-7	CASSLVREEQYF	TGTGCCAGCAGCTTAGTCAGGGAAGAGCAGTACTTC
NA	TRBV10-1	NA	TRBJ1-2	CASSERSGYTF	TGCGCCAGCAGTGAGAGGTCGGGCTACACCTTC
NA	TRBV9	NA	TRBJ1-1	CASSRGGKPNTEAFF	TGTGCCAGCAGCCGAGGGGGAAAACCCAACACTGAAGCTTTCTTT
TRBD1	TRBV14	NA	TRBJ2-2	CASSQVDTGTENTGELFF	TGTGCCAGCAGCCAAGTAGATACCGGGACAGAGAACACCGGGGAGCTGTTTTTT
TRBD1	TRBV29-1	NA	TRBJ2-7	CSVGDSSSYEQYF	TGCAGCGTGGGGGACAGTAGCTCCTACGAGCAGTACTTC
TRBD2	TRBV20-1	NA	TRBJ2-1	CSATGLAGRFF	TGCAGTGCTACGGGACTAGCGGGACGGTTCTTC
TRBD1	TRBV6-5	NA	TRBJ1-6	CASSLGTGVDSPLHF	TGTGCCAGCAGTTTAGGGACAGGGGTGGATTCACCCCTCCACTTT
NA	TRBV5-1	NA	TRBJ1-1	CASSLVRGYTEAFF	TGCGCCAGCAGCTTGGTACGGGGTTACACTGAAGCTTTCTTT
NA	TRBV19	NA	TRBJ1-5	CASSIPPPGNQPQHF	TGTGCCAGTAGTATACCTCCGCCCGGCAATCAGCCCCAGCATTTT
NA	TRBV18	NA	TRBJ2-7	CASSEFTSEQYF	TGTGCCAGCTCAGAGTTTACGAGTGAGCAGTACTTC
NA	TRBV7-9	NA	TRBJ1-1	CASSLSFGDEAFF	TGTGCCAGCAGCTTAAGTTTCGGGGACGAAGCTTTCTTT
TRBD1	TRBV18	once	TRBJ1-2	CASSPGTGAGYGYTF	TGTGCCAGCTCACCAGGGACAGGGGCTGGCTATGGCTACACCTTC
TRBD2	TRBV27	NA	TRBJ2-3	CASSLGGGARTDTQYF	TGTGCCAGCAGTTTAGGCGGGGGGGCCCGCACAGATACGCAGTATTTT
NA	TRBV19	NA	TRBJ1-2	CASSIRQSTNYGYTF	TGTGCCAGTAGTATCAGACAGTCCACTAACTATGGCTACACCTTC
NA	TRBV30	NA	TRBJ1-3	CAWSSGAGNTIYF	TGTGCCTGGAGTTCGGGGGCTGGAAACACCATATATTTT
NA	TRBV6-5	NA	TRBJ2-1	CASSQDRGNEQFF	TGTGCCAGCAGTCAGGATCGGGGCAATGAGCAGTTCTTC
NA	TRBV19	NA	TRBJ1-1	CASEMGSSTEAFF	TGTGCCAGCGAGATGGGGAGTAGCACTGAAGCTTTCTTT
TRBD1	TRBV30	NA	TRBJ1-1	CAWRGQGGWTEAFF	TGTGCCTGGAGGGGGCAGGGGGGATGGACTGAAGCTTTCTTT
NA	TRBV7-2	NA	TRBJ1-2	CASSLDRDYGYTF	TGTGCCAGCAGCTTAGACAGAGACTATGGCTACACCTTC
NA	TRBV19	NA	TRBJ1-2	CASISETESYGYTF	TGTGCCAGTATCTCCGAGACAGAGAGCTATGGCTACACCTTC
NA	TRBV24-1	NA	TRBJ1-2	CATSSAGAEGNYGYTF	TGTGCCACCAGTTCCGCGGGGGCAGAGGGTAACTATGGCTACACCTTC
NA	TRBV5-4	NA	TRBJ2-2	CASRPTGPTGELFF	TGTGCCAGCAGACCTACAGGGCCCACCGGGGAGCTGTTTTTT
NA	TRBV12-3/TRBV12-4	NA	TRBJ1-1	CASSRMEDTEAFF	TGTGCCAGCAGTCGGATGGAGGACACTGAAGCTTTCTTT
NA	TRBV30	few	TRBJ1-2	CAWSRGSDGYTF	TGTGCCTGGAGTAGAGGATCTGACGGCTACACCTTC
TRBD1	TRBV6-5	NA	TRBJ2-2	CASSYYWTGATGELFF	TGTGCCAGCAGTTACTACTGGACAGGGGCGACCGGGGAGCTGTTTTTT
TRBD1	TRBV18	NA	TRBJ2-2	CASSPLGTDTGELFF	TGTGCCAGCTCACCACTCGGGACAGACACCGGGGAGCTGTTTTTT
TRBD1	TRBV7-9	NA	TRBJ2-7	CASSAGTGAISNEQYF	TGTGCCAGCAGCGCCGGGACAGGGGCGATTTCAAACGAGCAGTACTTC
TRBD2	TRBV7-9	NA	TRBJ2-1	CASSLRTSGRDQFF	TGTGCCAGCAGCTTAAGGACTAGCGGGAGGGACCAGTTCTTC
TRBD2	TRBV20-1	few	TRBJ2-7	CSASASGKEQYF	TGCAGTGCTAGTGCCAGCGGGAAAGAGCAGTACTTC
NA	TRBV12-3/TRBV12-4	NA	TRBJ1-5	CASSFGSNQPQHF	TGTGCCAGCAGTTTCGGCAGCAATCAGCCCCAGCATTTT
NA	TRBV6-5	NA	TRBJ1-6	CASKRGSTGLSPLHF	TGTGCCAGCAAAAGGGGATCGACCGGATTATCACCCCTCCACTTT
NA	TRBV14	NA	TRBJ1-4	CASSQDIGRNEKLFF	TGTGCCAGCAGCCAAGATATCGGGAGAAATGAAAAACTGTTTTTT
NA	TRBV7-9	NA	TRBJ1-4	CASSLRSEKLFF	TGTGCCAGCAGCTTACGATCGGAAAAACTGTTTTTT
NA	TRBV30	few	TRBJ2-5	CAWSVGETQYF	TGTGCCTGGAGTGTAGGAGAGACCCAGTACTTC
NA	TRBV6-5	NA	TRBJ1-2	CASSSPTDYYYGYTF	TGTGCCAGCAGTTCCCCGACTGACTACTACTATGGCTACACCTTC
TRBD1	TRBV7-2	NA	TRBJ2-7	CASSLGVGQSYEQYF	TGTGCCAGCAGCTTAGGGGTGGGACAGTCCTACGAGCAGTACTTC
TRBD2	TRBV2	once	TRBJ2-5	CASRTSGQETQYF	TGTGCCAGCCGGACTAGCGGCCAAGAGACCCAGTACTTC
TRBD1	TRBV18	NA	TRBJ2-7	CASSPRTGSYEQYF	TGTGCCAGCTCACCTAGGACAGGGTCCTACGAGCAGTACTTC
NA	TRBV11-2	NA	TRBJ2-2	CASSLIGATNTGELFF	TGTGCCAGCAGCTTGATCGGCGCAACGAACACCGGGGAGCTGTTTTTT
NA	TRBV5-1	NA	TRBJ2-5	CASSSGVQETQYF	TGCGCCAGCAGCTCGGGAGTCCAAGAGACCCAGTACTTC
NA	TRBV30	NA	TRBJ2-5	CAWSRTEETQYF	TGTGCCTGGAGTCGGACCGAAGAGACCCAGTACTTC
NA	TRBV12-3/TRBV12-4	NA	TRBJ1-2	CASSLGANYGYTF	TGTGCCAGCAGTTTAGGGGCTAACTATGGCTACACCTTC
NA	TRBV30	NA	TRBJ2-2	CACSYNKGNGELFF	TGTGCCTGCTCCTATAATAAGGGTAACGGGGAGCTGTTTTTT
TRBD2	TRBV19	NA	TRBJ2-1	CASSIMGLASSYNEQFF	TGTGCCAGTAGTATAATGGGACTAGCTAGCTCCTACAATGAGCAGTTCTTC
NA	TRBV5-4	NA	TRBJ2-7	CASSLPGYEQYF	TGTGCCAGCAGCCTACCAGGGTACGAGCAGTACTTC